Listed below are T cell receptor beta chains from one sample, sequenced in a study of blood T cell repertoires in COVID-19. The assay was immunoSEQ multiplex PCR, and TCRdb's table has in-frame clones only and misses some. In the table there are just over 75,000 clones, roughly 84% of which are singletons. The sample taken for sequencing was peripheral blood. These receptors all stem from a man aged 50-59 years with acute or convalescent COVID-19. Both conserved end residues are part of each CDR3. Fields, in order: J gene, V gene, clone size, D gene, CDR3 DNA, CDR3 protein. The D gene is left open where the match is weak. Rows give clone size only sometimes, using once, few, many, or a class for an expanded clone.

TRBJ1-6 TRBV18 once TRBD1 TGTGCCAGCTCACCAACCGGGACAGGGGGCTATAATTCACCCCTCCACTTT CASSPTGTGGYNSPLHF
TRBJ2-1 TRBV28 . TRBD2 TGTGCCAGCGGATTAGTAGCGGGGTCCTACAATGAGCAGTTCTTC CASGLVAGSYNEQFF
TRBJ1-2 TRBV10-3 once . TGTGCCATCAGTGAGTCCGCCAAGCCATCGGGCTACACCTTC CAISESAKPSGYTF
TRBJ2-7 TRBV27 . TRBD2 TGTGCCAGCAGAATAAGACTAGCGGGAGGTTACGAGCAGTACTTC CASRIRLAGGYEQYF
TRBJ2-1 TRBV19 . TRBD2 TGTGCCAGTAGTCCCGGGACTAGCGGGGGGTACAATGAGCAGTTCTTC CASSPGTSGGYNEQFF
TRBJ2-7 TRBV4-3 once TRBD1 TGCGCCAGCAGCCTTACAAACCGGGACAGCTACGAGCAGTACTTC CASSLTNRDSYEQYF
TRBJ2-1 TRBV7-6 . TRBD2 TGTGCCAGCAGCCAGAGACTAGCGGGAGGGCCAGGCGATGAGCAGTTCTTC CASSQRLAGGPGDEQFF
TRBJ2-1 TRBV18 . TRBD2 TGTGCCAGCTCACCAAGGGACTACCCTTACAATGAGCAGTTCTTC CASSPRDYPYNEQFF
TRBJ2-1 TRBV9 . . TGTGCCAGCAGCGTAGCCCTGGAAGGGGGGGGATTAGCCTACAATGAGCAGTTCTTC CASSVALEGGGLAYNEQFF
TRBJ2-7 TRBV7-3 . TRBD2 TGTGCCAGCAGCTCTAACGGGCTAGCGGGTGGCGAGCAGTACTTC CASSSNGLAGGEQYF
TRBJ1-6 TRBV15 . . TGTGCCACCAGCCCCCGCCTGGAGACACCCCTCCACTTT CATSPRLETPLHF
TRBJ1-6 TRBV25-1 . . TGTGCCAGCAGTAAACAGGGAGTCCTCCACTTT CASSKQGVLHF
TRBJ1-2 TRBV7-3 . . TGTGCCAGCAGCCCGAATGGCCCCCCGGAGGGTGGCTACACCTTC CASSPNGPPEGGYTF
TRBJ1-5 TRBV5-1 once . TGCGCCAGCAGCTTGGGGGAGAATCAGCCCCAGCATTTT CASSLGENQPQHF
TRBJ2-3 TRBV7-2 . TRBD2 TGTGCCAGCAGCTTCGGTCTAGCGGGGGCAGATACGCAGTATTTT CASSFGLAGADTQYF
TRBJ2-1 TRBV10-2 . . TGCGCCAGCAGTCCCCCAGGGAACAATGAGCAGTTCTTC CASSPPGNNEQFF